The 28 T cell receptor beta chains in this list originate from one sample, sequenced in a study of a mutant IDH1 vaccine in newly diagnosed glioma. Regarding time point: week 35, safety follow-up. Mutant IDH1 20-mer peptide, at 300 ug, made up each vaccine dose, with topical imiquimod. Sequenced by immunoSEQ multiplex PCR; TCRdb stores in-frame clones only, minus some. The table has about 64,000 clones, 60% to 75% seen once. These receptors lack a known antigen. The sample consisted of PBMCs, taken from a glioma patient whose treatment included an IDH1 peptide vaccine. The receptors stem from a man in his fifties with glioma.

The V and J genes are TRBV30 and TRBJ1-6; D not certain. The CDR3 loop spans 14 amino acids. From germline, CDR1 is GTSNPN and CDR2 SVGIG (reference sequence). V shed 2 bases and J shed 10 bases, with 15 bases lying between them. The CDR3 nucleotides read TGTGCCTGGAGTCCCCTCCGGGAATCATCACCCCTCCACTTT. Translation: CAWSPLRESSPLHF.

The J gene is TRBJ2-3, the V gene TRBV4-3; the D gene is possibly TRBD2 (6 bases). Trimming stripped 2 bases from V and 1 base from J, with 10 bases between. The CDR3 totals 15 residues. The germline CDR1 and CDR2 sequences are LGHNA and YSLEER. The CDR3 DNA sequence: TGCGCCAGCAGCCAAAGGGGAGGTGGCACAGATACGCAGTATTTT. This codes for CASSQRGGGTDTQYF.

On this clone itself: This CDR3 is also generated by other DNA sequences in the sample. The chain recombines TRBV19 with TRBJ1-2, with D possibly matching TRBD1 (6 bases). Germline assignment: CDR1 LNHDA and CDR2 SQIVND (reference sequence). V lost 6 bases, J lost 4 bases, and 12 bases lay in between. The CDR3 spans 13 residues. The DNA for the CDR3 is TGTGCCAGTAGCCCACAGGGTTTCTATGGCTACACCTTC. Translating gives CASSPQGFYGYTF.

The chain couples TRBV2 to TRBJ2-1, with 7 bases lining up with TRBD2. The ends lost 8 bases at V and 2 bases at J; junction bases unmatched: 9. Germline CDR1 SNHLY, CDR2 FYNNEI. This CDR3 is 15 amino acids long. CDR3 protein: CASQRGGGTYNEQFF. As DNA, the CDR3 is TGTGCCAGCCAGCGGGGCGGGGGAACCTACAATGAGCAGTTCTTC. The variable domain in full, with the rest retrieved from reference TRBV2 and TRBJ2-1, is EPEVTQTPSHQVTQMGQEVILRCVPISNHLYFYWYRQILGQKVEFLVSFYNNEISEKSEIFDDQFSVERPDGSNFTLKIRSTKLEDSAMYFCASQRGGGTYNEQFFGPGTRLTVL.

The V gene is TRBV9, the J gene TRBJ1-6; weak D call: TRBD1 (5 bases). The germline V and J ends were trimmed by 4 bases and 8 bases, with 16 bases remaining between them. In germline, CDR1 is SGDLS, CDR2 YYNGEE. This CDR3 region has 15 residues. The CDR3 loop reads CASSTLQGGDSPLHF. As DNA, the CDR3 is TGTGCCAGCAGCACCCTTCAGGGTGGGGATTCACCCCTCCACTTT.

This clone has more than one count but fewer than ten. The J gene is TRBJ2-3, the V gene TRBV30, with unresolved D. CDR1 is GTSNPN and CDR2 is SVGIG in the germline V gene (reference sequence). The CDR3 covers 14 residues. Trimming took 2 bases from V and 4 from J, leaving 13 bases between them. In DNA, the CDR3 is TGTGCCTGGAGTATAATAGATGGTCCAGATACGCAGTATTTT. Amino acid sequence: CAWSIIDGPDTQYF.

V gene TRBV4-1 combines with J gene TRBJ1-5; D not certain. CDR3 length equals 12 residues. Germline loops: CDR1 MGHRA, CDR2 YSYEKL. Deletions cut 1 base from V and 4 bases from J, with 2 bases between. The CDR3 DNA follows: TGCGCCAGCAGCCAAGGGAATCAGCCCCAGCATTTT. Translation gives CASSQGNQPQHF.

This sequence joins TRBV6-6 and TRBJ1-1; TRBD1 might be the D (6 bases). The V end lost 7 bases, the J end lost 3 bases, and 12 bases lay between the germline ends. The germline V gene has CDR1 MNHNY and CDR2 SVGAGI (reference sequence). This CDR3 spans 13 amino acids. CDR3 residues: CASNPPGDTEAFF. The CDR3 nucleotides read TGTGCCAGCAACCCCCCAGGGGACACTGAAGCTTTCTTT.

The chain joins TRBV10-3 to TRBJ1-1, with TRBD1 matching over 8 bases. Germline CDR1 is ENHRY and CDR2 is SYGVKD. This CDR3 comprises 14 residues. V lost 5 bases and J lost 6; bases outside the gene matches: 8. This chain's CDR3 is CAISKTGGDSEAFF. For the CDR3, the DNA is TGTGCCATCAGTAAAACAGGGGGAGATTCTGAAGCTTTCTTT.

V usage is TRBV19 and J usage is TRBJ2-7, with 8 bases aligning to TRBD1. The V segment lost 6 bases and the J segment 5 bases; nucleotides outside the gene matches: 9. The length of the CDR3 is 14 residues. Germline lookup yields CDR1 LNHDA and CDR2 SQIVND (reference sequence). For the CDR3, the DNA is TGTGCCAGTAGCGTGCAGGGGGCGAAGGACGAGCAGTACTTC. This translates into CASSVQGAKDEQYF.

The chain carries TRBV2 and TRBJ1-2, with TRBD1 identical over 11 bases. This CDR3 is 15 amino acids long. The V segment lost 2 bases and the J segment 7 bases; nucleotides outside the gene matches: 6. CDR1 is SNHLY, CDR2 FYNNEI, per germline. The chain's CDR3 is CASSEYGTGGIGYTF. The CDR3 DNA reads as TGTGCCAGCAGTGAATATGGGACAGGGGGAATTGGCTACACCTTC.

This clone was found once. The rearrangement uses TRBV29-1 and TRBJ1-2, with TRBD1 as a possible D gene (5 bases). CDR3 size: 14 residues. V was pared by 6 bases and J by 0 bases, with 14 bases between. Germline V CDR1 and CDR2: SQVTM, ANQGSEA. The CDR3 coding sequence is TGCAGCGTGGCGGTGGGCAGGGCTAACTATGGCTACACCTTC. Translated, it gives CSVAVGRANYGYTF.

The rearrangement links TRBV6-6 to TRBJ1-1; D is uncertain. The germline V gene has CDR1 MNHNY and CDR2 SVGAGI (reference sequence). Trimming took off 2 bases at V and 1 base at J, with 5 bases between the two ends. There are 13 residues in the CDR3. The CDR3 bases are TGTGCCAGCAGTTACGGAGGGAACACTGAAGCTTTCTTT. Protein sequence: CASSYGGNTEAFF.

The chain couples TRBV11-2 to TRBJ1-1; 9 nucleotides agree with TRBD1. The CDR3 consists of 17 residues. J was trimmed by 3 bases and V by 5 bases; bases with no gene match: 13. Germline CDR1 and CDR2: SGHAT and FQNNGV. CDR3 sequence: CASSPKRTGEWDTEAFF. In DNA, the CDR3 is TGTGCCAGCAGCCCTAAGAGGACAGGGGAGTGGGACACTGAAGCTTTCTTT.

The chain joins TRBV4-2 to TRBJ1-1; 8 bases are shared with TRBD1. CDR3 size: 15 residues. Per the germline V gene, CDR1 is LGHNA and CDR2 is YNFKEQ. V was pared by 4 bases and J by 1 base, with 5 bases of the junction left unmatched. CDR3 amino acids: CASSPGGRTNTEAFF. The DNA for the CDR3 is TGTGCCAGCAGCCCAGGGGGCAGGACGAACACTGAAGCTTTCTTT.

V and J are TRBV10-3 and TRBJ2-5; 8 bases agree with TRBD1. The V gene's germline CDR1 is ENHRY and CDR2 SYGVKD. The CDR3 totals 16 residues. The V and J ends lost 4 bases and 4 bases, in that order; junction bases with no gene match: 11. The DNA for the CDR3 is TGTGCCATCAGTGGGGCGAGACAGGGGAGCGTAGAGACCCAGTACTTC. It yields the protein CAISGARQGSVETQYF.

V is TRBV13 and J is TRBJ1-3; D remains ambiguous. The CDR3 spans 16 residues. Germline V gives CDR1 PRHDT, CDR2 FYEKMQ (reference sequence). V was shortened by 0 bases and J by 0 bases, with 9 bases between the two germline ends. CDR3 sequence (DNA): TGTGCCAGCAGCTTAGGCGAGCTGCACTCTGGAAACACCATATATTTT. This gives the protein CASSLGELHSGNTIYF. Looking up the rest from reference TRBV13 and TRBJ1-3 gives the full variable domain: AAGVIQSPRHLIKEKRETATLKCYPIPRHDTVYWYQQGPGQDPQFLISFYEKMQSDKGSIPDRFSAQQFSDYHSELNMSSLELGDSALYFCASSLGELHSGNTIYFGEGSWLTVV.

The rearrangement joins TRBV27 to TRBJ1-2; D remains ambiguous. Germline CDR1 is MNHEY and CDR2 is SMNVEV (reference sequence). This CDR3 has 13 amino acids. With 6 bases removed from V and 7 bases from J, the gap between germline ends came to 15 bases. Here the CDR3 DNA reads TGTGCCAGCAGGCATGTGGAGGCGGTTGGCTACACCTTC. Amino acid sequence: CASRHVEAVGYTF.

The chain couples TRBV7-2 to TRBJ1-4; 8 bases map to TRBD1. The germline gives CDR1 SGHTA, CDR2 FQGNSA. The ends lost 6 bases at V and 7 bases at J; junction bases unmatched: 7. The CDR3 sequence is 14 residues long. The CDR3 region has the DNA TGTGCCAGCAGGAAGACAGGGGTGGGTGAAAAACTGTTTTTT. Translation: CASRKTGVGEKLFF.

The chain joins TRBV5-8 to TRBJ1-5; 9 bases align to TRBD1. The germline V gene has CDR1 SGHTS and CDR2 YDEGEE. Trimming cost V 4 bases and J 1 base; bases outside gene matches: 3. CDR3 length equals 15 residues. The CDR3 DNA is TGTGCCAGCAGCCTCGGACAGGGGAGCAATCAGCCCCAGCATTTT. Encoded protein: CASSLGQGSNQPQHF. Combining the CDR3 with reference TRBV5-8 and TRBJ1-5 gives the whole variable domain EAGVTQSPTHLIKTRGQQATLRCSPISGHTSVYWYQQALGLGLQFLLWYDEGEERNRGNFPPRFSGRQFPNYSSELNVNALELEDSALYLCASSLGQGSNQPQHFGDGTRLSIL.

The chain links TRBV9 to TRBJ1-4; D is unresolved. This CDR3 has 13 residues. V shed 0 bases and J shed 10 bases, with 10 bases lying between them. CDR1 and CDR2 (germline): SGDLS, YYNGEE. The CDR3 DNA is TGTGCCAGCAGCGTAGAGGGCGAGGGAAAACTGTTTTTT. Translation gives CASSVEGEGKLFF. Together with reference TRBV9 and TRBJ1-4, the CDR3 gives the full variable domain: DSGVTQTPKHLITATGQRVTLRCSPRSGDLSVYWYQQSLDQGLQFLIQYYNGEERAKGNILERFSAQQFPDLHSELNLSSLELGDSALYFCASSVEGEGKLFFGSGTQLSVL.

This chain links TRBV9 with TRBJ2-1, with 9 bases matching TRBD2. From germline, CDR1 is SGDLS and CDR2 YYNGEE. This CDR3 is built from 18 residues. The J segment lost 4 bases and the V segment lost 0 bases, leaving 11 bases of the junction unmatched. The CDR3 loop reads CASSVEPPGAGGYNEQFF. In DNA, the CDR3 is TGTGCCAGCAGCGTAGAACCCCCTGGAGCGGGGGGTTACAATGAGCAGTTCTTC.

This chain joins TRBV15 and TRBJ1-1; D is undetermined. The CDR3 totals 12 residues. V was shortened by 0 bases and J by 4 bases, with 3 bases between the two germline ends. Germline lookup yields CDR1 LNHNV and CDR2 YYDKDF (reference sequence). CDR3 residues: CATSRDRTEAFF. The CDR3 DNA is TGTGCCACCAGCAGAGATCGCACTGAAGCTTTCTTT.

The chain joins TRBV4-3 to TRBJ2-2; 10 bases are a match to TRBD2. CDR3 length: 17 residues. CDR1 is LGHNA, CDR2 YSLEER, per germline. Unmatched junction bases numbered 4, after V lost 1 base and J lost 2 bases. CDR3 DNA: TGCGCCAGCAGCCAAGGGCTAGCGGGGGTCAACACCGGGGAGCTGTTTTTT. Protein sequence: CASSQGLAGVNTGELFF.

CDR3 amino acids: CASSLSPGRNTEAFF. The DNA of the CDR3 is TGTGCCAGCAGCTTGTCTCCGGGGAGGAACACTGAAGCTTTCTTT. The chain joins TRBV7-2 to TRBJ1-1; no definite D call. This CDR3 comprises 15 residues. The germline V gene has CDR1 SGHTA and CDR2 FQGNSA. The ends were cut back, 3 bases at V and 1 base at J, with 12 bases in the middle.

This clone was observed a few times. The chain couples TRBV4-1 to TRBJ1-5; TRBD1 agrees at 7 bases. V shed 5 bases and J 5 bases; nucleotides not matched to a gene: 6. Per the germline V gene, CDR1 is MGHRA and CDR2 is YSYEKL. The CDR3 length is 14 residues. The CDR3 loop reads CASSSRQGDQPQHF. DNA for the CDR3: TGCGCCAGCAGCTCCCGACAGGGCGATCAGCCCCAGCATTTT.

V and J are TRBV9 and TRBJ2-2, with TRBD1 matching 7 bases. CDR1 is SGDLS, CDR2 YYNGEE, per germline. The CDR3 contains 16 residues. V shed 3 bases, J shed 0 bases, and the junction held 5 bases outside the gene matches. CDR3 sequence (DNA): TGTGCCAGCAGCGCGAACAGGGGCCCGAACACCGGGGAGCTGTTTTTT. This encodes CASSANRGPNTGELFF.

The gene calls are TRBV2 and TRBJ2-2; D is unclear. This CDR3 spans 15 amino acids. Germline CDR1 SNHLY, CDR2 FYNNEI. Trimming took off 6 bases at V and 0 bases at J, with 11 bases between the two ends. CDR3 in amino acids: CASSVRNSNTGELFF. For the CDR3, the DNA is TGTGCCAGCAGCGTCAGAAACTCGAACACCGGGGAGCTGTTTTTT.